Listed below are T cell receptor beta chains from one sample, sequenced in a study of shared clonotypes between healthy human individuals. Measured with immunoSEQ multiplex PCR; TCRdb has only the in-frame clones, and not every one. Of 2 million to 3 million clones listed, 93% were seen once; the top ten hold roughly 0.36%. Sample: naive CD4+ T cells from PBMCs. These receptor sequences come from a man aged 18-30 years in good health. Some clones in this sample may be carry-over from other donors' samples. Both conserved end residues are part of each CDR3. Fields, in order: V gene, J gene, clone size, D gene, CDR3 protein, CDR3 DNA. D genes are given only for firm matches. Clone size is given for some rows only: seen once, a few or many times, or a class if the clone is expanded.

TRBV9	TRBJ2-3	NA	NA	CASSVTGLSPLSTDTQYF	TGTGCCAGCAGCGTGACGGGACTCTCCCCTCTCAGCACAGATACGCAGTATTTT
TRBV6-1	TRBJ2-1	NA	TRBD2	CASSEARTSGSFYNEQFF	TGTGCCAGCAGTGAAGCGCGCACTAGCGGGAGTTTCTACAATGAGCAGTTCTTC
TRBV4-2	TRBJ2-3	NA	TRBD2	CASSQAGREFGDTQYF	TGTGCCAGCAGCCAAGCGGGGCGGGAGTTTGGGGATACGCAGTATTTT
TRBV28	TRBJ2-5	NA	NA	CASSPSAGTKNEQYF	TGTGCCAGCAGTCCTTCGGCAGGGACCAAGAATGAGCAGTACTTC
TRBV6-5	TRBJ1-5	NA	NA	CASSYSGTSNQPQHF	TGTGCCAGCAGTTACTCGGGGACCAGCAATCAGCCCCAGCATTTT
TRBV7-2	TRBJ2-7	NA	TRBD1	CASSSGQGSDEQYF	TGTGCCAGCAGCTCTGGACAGGGGTCTGACGAGCAGTACTTC
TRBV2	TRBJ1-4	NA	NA	CAKGTAGGEKLFF	TGTGCCAAAGGCACCGCGGGAGGTGAAAAACTGTTTTTT
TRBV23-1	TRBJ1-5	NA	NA	CASSHPARRGGNTYQPQHF	TGCGCCAGCAGTCACCCCGCGCGGAGGGGAGGAAACACTTATCAGCCCCAGCATTTT
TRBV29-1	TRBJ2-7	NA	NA	CSVGQGREQYF	TGCAGCGTTGGGCAGGGCCGCGAGCAGTACTTC
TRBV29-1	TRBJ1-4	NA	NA	CSVERDGNEKLFF	TGCAGCGTTGAGAGGGACGGTAATGAAAAACTGTTTTTT
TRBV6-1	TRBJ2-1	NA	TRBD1	CASSVRQGTYNEQFF	TGTGCCAGCAGTGTCCGACAGGGGACCTACAATGAGCAGTTCTTC
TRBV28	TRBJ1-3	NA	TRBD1	CASSIRDRSSIYF	TGTGCCAGCAGTATCCGGGACAGGTCCTCCATATATTTT
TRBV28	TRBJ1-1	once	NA	CASRGRLEAFF	TGTGCCAGCAGAGGACGATTAGAAGCTTTCTTT
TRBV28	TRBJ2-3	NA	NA	CASSFLTGYISTDTQYF	TGTGCCAGCAGTTTCTTGACTGGATACATTAGCACAGATACGCAGTATTTT
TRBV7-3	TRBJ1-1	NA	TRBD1	CASSKTGGITEAFF	TGTGCCAGCAGCAAGACAGGGGGCATAACTGAAGCTTTCTTT
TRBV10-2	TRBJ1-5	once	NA	CASSESPSDRLKPQHF	TGCGCCAGCAGTGAGTCCCCTTCGGACAGACTCAAACCCCAGCATTTT
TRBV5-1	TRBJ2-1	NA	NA	CASNPSSYNEQFF	TGCGCCAGCAACCCTAGCTCATACAATGAGCAGTTCTTC
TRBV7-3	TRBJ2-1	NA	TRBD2	CASSPTSGIYNEQFF	TGTGCCAGCAGCCCGACTAGCGGCATCTACAATGAGCAGTTCTTC
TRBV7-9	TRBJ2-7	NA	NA	CASSGTRGDWHSYEQYF	TGTGCCAGCAGCGGAACTCGAGGGGACTGGCACTCCTACGAGCAGTACTTC
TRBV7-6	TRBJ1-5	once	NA	CASSLEREQPQHF	TGTGCCAGCAGCTTAGAAAGGGAGCAGCCCCAGCATTTT
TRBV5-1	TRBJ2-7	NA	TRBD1	CASRPGTGEEQYF	TGCGCCAGCAGACCCGGGACAGGGGAAGAGCAGTACTTC
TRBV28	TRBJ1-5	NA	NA	CASSLQGQPQHF	TGTGCCAGCAGTCTCCAGGGTCAGCCCCAGCATTTT
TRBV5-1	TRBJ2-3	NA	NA	CASSDVSWGTDTQYF	TGCGCCAGCAGCGACGTATCGTGGGGCACAGATACGCAGTATTTT
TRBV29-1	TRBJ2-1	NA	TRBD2	CSVAQTSGSFNEQFF	TGCAGCGTTGCCCAGACTAGCGGGAGTTTCAATGAGCAGTTCTTC
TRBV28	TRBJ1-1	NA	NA	CASQFGGTGNTEAFF	TGTGCCAGCCAATTCGGAGGGACCGGGAACACTGAAGCTTTCTTT
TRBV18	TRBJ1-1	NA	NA	CASSPPEKNTEAFF	TGTGCCAGCTCACCACCGGAAAAGAACACTGAAGCTTTCTTT
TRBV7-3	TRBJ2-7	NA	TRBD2	CASSSGSSYEQYF	TGTGCCAGCAGTAGCGGGAGCTCCTACGAGCAGTACTTC
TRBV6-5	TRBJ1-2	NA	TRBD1	CASSQRTGRNYGYTF	TGTGCCAGCAGTCAGAGGACAGGGCGGAACTATGGCTACACCTTC
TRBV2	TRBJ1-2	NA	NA	CASSLTDQGGYTF	TGTGCCAGCAGCCTGACGGACCAAGGGGGCTACACCTTC
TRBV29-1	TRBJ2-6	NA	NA	CSVASRSGANVLTF	TGCAGCGTTGCCTCTCGATCTGGGGCCAACGTCCTGACTTTC
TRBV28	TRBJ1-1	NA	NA	CASSTPQGRNTEAFF	TGTGCCAGCAGTACGCCTCAGGGGCGGAACACTGAAGCTTTCTTT
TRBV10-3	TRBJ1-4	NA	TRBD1	CAARDRENEKLFF	TGTGCCGCCAGGGACAGGGAGAATGAAAAACTGTTTTTT
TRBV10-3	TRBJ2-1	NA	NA	CAISDGTRGGDEQFF	TGTGCCATCAGTGATGGGACAAGGGGCGGAGATGAGCAGTTCTTC
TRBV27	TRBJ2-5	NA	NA	CASSLAGTGTQYF	TGTGCCAGCAGTTTAGCAGGGACCGGGACCCAGTACTTC
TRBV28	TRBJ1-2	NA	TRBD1	CASSLPQGGYYGYTF	TGTGCCAGCAGTTTGCCCCAGGGGGGTTACTATGGCTACACCTTC
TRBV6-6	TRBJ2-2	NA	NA	CASSRAEGYTGELFF	TGTGCCAGCAGTCGCGCGGAAGGGTACACCGGGGAGCTGTTTTTT
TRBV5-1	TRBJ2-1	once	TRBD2	CASSLPSGSPRLPYNEQFF	TGCGCCAGCAGCCTGCCCAGCGGGAGTCCTCGTCTCCCCTACAATGAGCAGTTCTTC
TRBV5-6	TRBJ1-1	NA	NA	CASSSPGEGGNTEAFF	TGTGCCAGCAGCTCCCCCGGGGAGGGGGGGAACACTGAAGCTTTCTTT
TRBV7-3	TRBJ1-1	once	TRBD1	CASSPSGGTMNTEAFF	TGTGCCAGCAGCCCATCAGGGGGGACTATGAACACTGAAGCTTTCTTT
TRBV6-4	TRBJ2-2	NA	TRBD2	CASRSSGRTNTGELFF	TGTGCCAGCAGATCTAGCGGGAGGACGAACACCGGGGAGCTGTTTTTT
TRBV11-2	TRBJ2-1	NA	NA	CASSFSTSFDEQFF	TGTGCCAGCAGCTTTTCAACTAGTTTCGATGAGCAGTTCTTC
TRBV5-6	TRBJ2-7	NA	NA	CASSLLSGEQYF	TGTGCCAGCAGCTTGCTGTCAGGAGAGCAGTACTTC
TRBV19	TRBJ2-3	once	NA	CASRTRASSTDTQYF	TGTGCCAGTAGAACAAGGGCCTCTAGCACAGATACGCAGTATTTT
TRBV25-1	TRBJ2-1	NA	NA	CASSALRDSNNEQFF	TGTGCCAGCAGTGCGCTCCGGGACTCCAACAATGAGCAGTTCTTC
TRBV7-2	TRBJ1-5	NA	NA	CASSSRDRNQPQHF	TGTGCCAGCAGCTCCAGGGACCGTAATCAGCCCCAGCATTTT
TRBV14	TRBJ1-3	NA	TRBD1	CASSRGTVDGNTIYF	TGTGCCAGCAGCCGGGGGACAGTTGATGGAAACACCATATATTTT
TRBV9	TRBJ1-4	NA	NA	CASSLGVLAEKLFF	TGTGCCAGCAGCCTAGGGGTGTTGGCTGAAAAACTGTTTTTT
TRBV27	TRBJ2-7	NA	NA	CASSSPRTTHSYEQYF	TGTGCCAGCAGTTCCCCGAGGACAACCCACAGCTACGAGCAGTACTTC
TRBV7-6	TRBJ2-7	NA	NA	CASSLSGPQGNYEQYF	TGTGCCAGCAGCTTATCCGGGCCCCAAGGAAACTACGAGCAGTACTTC
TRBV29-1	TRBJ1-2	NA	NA	CSVGDNNYGYTF	TGCAGCGTTGGAGACAACAACTATGGCTACACCTTC
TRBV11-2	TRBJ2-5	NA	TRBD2	CASLGEGLGTQYF	TGTGCCAGCTTAGGGGAGGGTCTAGGGACCCAGTACTTC
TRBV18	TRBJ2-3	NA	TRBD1	CASKARDRSTDTQYF	TGTGCCAGTAAGGCCCGGGACAGAAGCACAGATACGCAGTATTTT
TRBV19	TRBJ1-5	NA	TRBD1	CASSMNRGRPSQPQHF	TGTGCCAGTAGTATGAATAGGGGGCGGCCGAGTCAGCCCCAGCATTTT
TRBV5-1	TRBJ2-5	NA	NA	CASSFGQGETQYF	TGCGCCAGCAGCTTTGGGCAGGGGGAGACCCAGTACTTC
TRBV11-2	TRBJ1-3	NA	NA	CASSLLPTEFGNTIYF	TGTGCCAGCAGCTTACTCCCGACAGAGTTCGGAAACACCATATATTTT
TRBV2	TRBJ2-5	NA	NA	CASSEQGGETQYF	TGTGCCAGCAGTGAACAGGGGGGGGAGACCCAGTACTTC
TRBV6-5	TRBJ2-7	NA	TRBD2	CASSSRGTSGQYEQYF	TGTGCCAGCAGTTCACGAGGGACTAGCGGACAATACGAGCAGTACTTC
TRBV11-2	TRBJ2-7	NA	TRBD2	CASSPSGRGTYEQYF	TGTGCCAGCAGCCCCAGCGGGAGGGGAACCTACGAGCAGTACTTC
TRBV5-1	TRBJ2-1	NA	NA	CASSLISSYNEQFF	TGCGCCAGCAGCCTGATAAGCTCCTACAATGAGCAGTTCTTC
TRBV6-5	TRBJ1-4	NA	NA	CASSYVKGSNEKLFF	TGTGCCAGCAGTTACGTCAAGGGATCTAATGAAAAACTGTTTTTT